These 32 T cell receptor beta chains came from one sample sequenced in a study of shared T cell receptors in the human thymus (dated by TCRdb to the early 2020s). Library method: the immunoSEQ multiplex PCR assay. The source is immuneACCESS, and TCRdb retained only in-frame sequences with V and J called. Part of the clones is not carried over; for the studies checked, unresolved V genes explain less than half of this, and the remainder is unexplained. The sample has fewer than 700,000 clones on record, roughly 90% of them singletons. The ten largest clones add up to 0.0095% to 0.013% of the sample. These data also featured in a second study, about human thymus T cells.

The specimen was thymocytes. Source of these receptors: a boy younger than two with a congenital heart defect. Donor details come from another sample of the same person, matched by shared clones.

V usage is TRBV28 and J usage is TRBJ2-3; 7 bases are a match to TRBD2. Germline trimming cut 8 bases from V and 5 bases from J; bases unmatched to any gene: 13. Germline CDR1 MDHEN, CDR2 SYDVKM. The CDR3 loop spans 15 amino acids. CDR3 DNA: TGTGCCAGCGGCTTAACGGGAGGCCCCGGAGATACGCAGTATTTT. Its translation: CASGLTGGPGDTQYF. Full variable domain (rest looked up from reference TRBV28 and TRBJ2-3): DVKVTQSSRYLVKRTGEKVFLECVQDMDHENMFWYRQDPGLGLRLIYFSYDVKMKEKGDIPEGYSVSREKKERFSLILESASTNQTSMYLCASGLTGGPGDTQYFGPGTRLTVL.

This clone was counted once. The chain combines TRBV2 with TRBJ1-1; the match to TRBD1 covers 8 bases. The CDR3 is made up of 17 amino acids. Germline CDR1 is SNHLY and CDR2 is FYNNEI. J gave up 4 bases and V 2 bases, and 12 bases lay outside the gene matches. CDR3 amino acids: CASSELVTGVEVTEAFF. In nucleotides, the CDR3 is TGTGCCAGCAGTGAACTCGTGACAGGGGTTGAGGTCACTGAAGCTTTCTTT.

CDR3 amino acids: CASSPGTAYNEQFF. The CDR3 DNA is TGTGCCAGCAGCCCCGGGACAGCCTACAATGAGCAGTTCTTC. V and J are TRBV11-2 and TRBJ2-1; 7 nucleotides line up with TRBD1. With 5 bases clipped from V and 2 bases from J, the junction kept 3 bases outside the gene matches. CDR1 is SGHAT and CDR2 is FQNNGV in the germline V gene. The length of the CDR3 is 14 residues.

The chain links TRBV6-1 to TRBJ1-4; TRBD1 aligns across 8 bases. Germline assignment: CDR1 MNHNS and CDR2 SASEGT. Germline trimming cut 3 bases from V and 1 base from J; bases unmatched to any gene: 16. The CDR3 consists of 20 residues. The CDR3 sequence is CASSDLNLNGQGLTNEKLFF. In DNA, the CDR3 is TGTGCCAGCAGTGACCTTAACCTAAACGGACAGGGCTTAACTAATGAAAAACTGTTTTTT.

This sequence joins TRBV5-8 and TRBJ2-7; a possible D gene is TRBD1 (5 bases). Germline CDR1 and CDR2: SGHTS and YDEGEE. Between the trimmed V and J ends, which lost 2 bases and 2 bases, there was a span of 11 bases. The CDR3 length is 14 residues. In DNA, the CDR3 is TGTGCCAGCAGCTTCCCAGGGTTTGCCTACGAGCAGTACTTC. Protein product: CASSFPGFAYEQYF.

The chain couples TRBV27 to TRBJ2-1; 8 bases match TRBD1. This CDR3 is built from 15 residues. After removal of 5 bases from V and 2 bases from J, the junction contained 5 bases not matched to a gene. The germline gives CDR1 MNHEY, CDR2 SMNVEV (reference sequence). The CDR3 loop is CASSPGQGPYNEQFF. CDR3 sequence (DNA): TGTGCCAGCAGTCCCGGACAGGGACCCTACAATGAGCAGTTCTTC.

The chain is built from TRBV7-9 and TRBJ2-5, with 16 nucleotides matching TRBD2. CDR3 length: 17 residues. From germline, CDR1 is SEHNR and CDR2 FQNEAQ (reference sequence). V was pared by 5 bases and J by 7 bases, with 10 bases of the junction left unmatched. CDR3 DNA sequence: TGTGCCAGCAGCGGGCTCCCCGGGACTAGCGGGAGGGGGACCCAGTACTTC. Protein: CASSGLPGTSGRGTQYF.

The rearrangement links TRBV28 to TRBJ2-2, with 16 positions matching TRBD2. J lost 3 bases, V lost 7 bases, and 5 bases had no gene match. The CDR3 runs to 17 residues. Germline-derived CDR1 and CDR2 are MDHEN and SYDVKM. CDR3 sequence: CASNGTSGRVDTGELFF. CDR3 nucleotide sequence: TGTGCCAGCAACGGGACTAGCGGGAGGGTGGACACCGGGGAGCTGTTTTTT.

The chain employs TRBV6-1 and TRBJ1-5, with 7 bases lining up with TRBD1. Germline V gene lookup returns CDR1 MNHNS and CDR2 SASEGT. The trim removed 6 bases at V and 6 bases at J, leaving 11 bases unmatched. The CDR3 is 15 amino acids. In nucleotides, the CDR3 is TGTGCCAGCAGACGAGGGCAGGGGGACTGTCAGCCCCAGCATTTT. It specifies CASRRGQGDCQPQHF.

The rearrangement joins TRBV18 to TRBJ2-7; unclear D gene. Between the trimmed V and J ends, which lost 2 bases and 1 base, there was a span of 12 bases. The CDR3 consists of 15 residues. Germline CDR1 reads KGHSH; CDR2 reads LQKENI. CDR3 bases: TGTGCCAGCTCACCAACAGTTCTCCAATCCTACGAGCAGTACTTC. Protein: CASSPTVLQSYEQYF.

This chain links TRBV5-8 with TRBJ2-3; perhaps TRBD1 as D (5 bases). Per the germline V gene, CDR1 is SGHTS and CDR2 is YDEGEE. CDR3 length equals 14 residues. The V end lost 2 bases, the J end lost 4 bases, and 11 bases lay between the germline ends. For the CDR3, the DNA is TGTGCCAGCAGCTTCAGGGCCCACCCAGATACGCAGTATTTT. Translated: CASSFRAHPDTQYF.

This chain links TRBV15 with TRBJ1-1; D is perhaps TRBD1 (5 bases). The CDR3 is 15 amino acids. The V and J ends lost 3 bases and 0 bases respectively, with 11 bases between them. Germline CDR1 LNHNV, CDR2 YYDKDF (reference sequence). The CDR3 DNA reads as TGTGCCACCAGCAGGATACAGGATATGAACACTGAAGCTTTCTTT. This gives the protein CATSRIQDMNTEAFF.

The chain uses TRBV30 and TRBJ1-3; maybe TRBD1 (5 bases). Deletions cut 3 bases from V and 0 bases from J, with 15 bases between. This CDR3 is 16 amino acids long. Germline V gene sequence: CDR1 GTSNPN, CDR2 SVGIG (reference sequence). The CDR3 is CAWRSGRAYSGNTIYF. The CDR3 DNA reads TGTGCCTGGAGGTCAGGCAGGGCATACTCTGGAAACACCATATATTTT.

The chain joins TRBV15 to TRBJ2-7; 7 nucleotides agree with TRBD2. The V and J ends lost 3 bases and 7 bases, in that order; junction bases with no gene match: 12. CDR1 is LNHNV and CDR2 is YYDKDF in the germline V gene (reference sequence). CDR3 length: 15 residues. The CDR3 reads CATSRAVERDREQYF. CDR3 nucleotide sequence: TGTGCCACCAGCAGGGCTGTCGAGCGGGATAGGGAGCAGTACTTC.

V is TRBV27 and J is TRBJ2-7; TRBD2 might be the D (5 bases). Germline loops: CDR1 MNHEY, CDR2 SMNVEV (reference sequence). The CDR3 sequence is 14 residues long. With 6 bases removed from V and 5 bases from J, the gap between germline ends came to 17 bases. CDR3 in amino acids: CASRLRRPGDEQYF. CDR3 bases: TGTGCCAGCAGGCTAAGGAGACCCGGGGACGAGCAGTACTTC.

The gene calls are TRBV9 and TRBJ1-3, with 8 bases that match TRBD1. Germline assignment: CDR1 SGDLS and CDR2 YYNGEE. With V trimmed by 4 bases and J by 2 bases, 8 bases remained unmatched. The CDR3 is made up of 16 amino acids. The CDR3 region has the DNA TGTGCCAGCAGCCTGACGGACAGGGCGCCTGGAAACACCATATATTTT. It is translated as CASSLTDRAPGNTIYF.

CDR3 amino acids: CASQTGAGNEQYF. CDR3 sequence (DNA): TGTGCCAGTCAGACAGGGGCGGGAAACGAGCAGTACTTC. V gene TRBV6-5 combines with J gene TRBJ2-7; 8 bases align to TRBD1. V was clipped by 9 bases and J by 5 bases; unmatched bases: 9. This CDR3 comprises 13 residues. The germline CDR1 and CDR2 sequences are MNHEY and SVGAGI.

The J gene is TRBJ1-2, the V gene TRBV7-8, with TRBD1 as a possible D gene (5 bases). Trimming pared 8 bases from V and 5 bases from J, leaving 15 bases between. The CDR3 length is 13 residues. Germline V gene lookup returns CDR1 SGHVS and CDR2 FQNEAQ. The CDR3, as DNA: TGTGCCAGCGCGGGGACGGGGGGTTATGGCTACACCTTC. Residues: CASAGTGGYGYTF.

The chain links TRBV4-1 to TRBJ2-7; D unresolved. There are 14 residues in the CDR3. Germline V gene sequence: CDR1 MGHRA, CDR2 YSYEKL. V lost 0 bases and J 1 base, leaving 7 bases between the germline ends. Here the CDR3 reads CASSQDHKSYEQYF. In DNA, the CDR3 is TGCGCCAGCAGCCAAGATCACAAGTCCTACGAGCAGTACTTC.

V usage is TRBV6-1 and J usage is TRBJ2-3, with 7 bases aligning to TRBD2. The V gene end was trimmed by 2 bases and the J gene end by 1 base; junction bases not matched to a gene: 6. Germline V gives CDR1 MNHNS, CDR2 SASEGT. The CDR3 runs to 16 residues. The CDR3: CASSEPGLAGTDTQYF. CDR3 sequence (DNA): TGTGCCAGCAGTGAACCGGGTCTAGCGGGCACAGATACGCAGTATTTT.

The CDR3 is CAWRGPRNTIYF. As DNA, the CDR3 is TGTGCCTGGAGGGGGCCGAGAAACACCATATATTTT. V is TRBV30 and J is TRBJ1-3; perhaps TRBD1 as D (5 bases). CDR1 is GTSNPN, CDR2 SVGIG, per germline (reference sequence). V lost 3 bases to trimming and J lost 5 bases, with 8 bases between them. This CDR3 is built from 12 residues.

This clone was counted between two and nine times. The chain is built from TRBV11-3 and TRBJ2-1; tentatively, D is TRBD2 (6 bases). CDR3 length equals 16 residues. Germline loops: CDR1 SGHNT, CDR2 YENEEA. The ends were cut back, 2 bases at V and 4 bases at J, with 15 bases in the middle. The CDR3 DNA follows: TGTGCCAGCAGCTTACCCCACCCGACTAGATACAATGAGCAGTTCTTC. As protein: CASSLPHPTRYNEQFF.

The chain is built from TRBV21-1 and TRBJ2-1; the table gives TRBD2 as D, unverified against the DNA. TRBV21-1 is a recognized pseudogene. CDR3 length: 14 amino acids. CDR3 sequence: CASSKKGLHNEQFF. CDR3 DNA: TGTGCCAGCAGCAAAAAGGGACTACACAATGAGCAGTTCTTC.

V usage is TRBV4-2 and J usage is TRBJ2-1; possible D gene TRBD2, 5 bases. Germline loops: CDR1 LGHNA, CDR2 YNFKEQ. Trimming removed 4 bases from V and 6 bases from J, with 10 bases in between. The CDR3 is made up of 13 amino acids. This CDR3 reads CASSPGGGNEQFF. CDR3 in DNA: TGTGCCAGCAGCCCCGGAGGAGGCAATGAGCAGTTCTTC.

This clone appeared a single time. The chain uses TRBV11-3 and TRBJ1-3, with D possibly TRBD1 on 6 matching bases. Trimming removed 2 bases from V and 0 bases from J, with 14 bases in between. The germline CDR1 and CDR2 sequences are SGHNT and YENEEA. The CDR3 sequence is 17 residues long. The CDR3 protein is CASSLKQDSSSGNTIYF. The CDR3 DNA sequence: TGTGCCAGCAGCTTAAAGCAGGACAGCAGCTCTGGAAACACCATATATTTT.

The CDR3 DNA reads TGTGCCACCAGCAGAGATCACACTAGCCCTATTTTACCCTACGAGCAGTACTTC. Translated: CATSRDHTSPILPYEQYF. This sequence joins TRBV15 and TRBJ2-7; the D gene is possibly TRBD2 (6 bases). The CDR3 is 18 amino acids. Germline V CDR1 and CDR2: LNHNV, YYDKDF (reference sequence). V lost 0 bases, J lost 2 bases, and 20 bases lay in between.

The J gene is TRBJ2-3, the V gene TRBV27; D gene unclear. Trimming removed 10 bases from V and 0 bases from J, with 11 bases in between. Germline loops: CDR1 MNHEY, CDR2 SMNVEV (reference sequence). The CDR3 sequence is 13 residues long. CDR3 residues: CATRLASTDTQYF. The CDR3 DNA is TGTGCCACTAGACTTGCTAGCACAGATACGCAGTATTTT.

The V call is TRBV29-1, the J call TRBJ1-2, with D tentatively TRBD1 (6 bases). CDR1 SQVTM and CDR2 ANQGSEA come from the germline V gene. V dropped 6 bases and J dropped 7 bases, with 15 bases sitting between them. The CDR3 consists of 12 residues. DNA of the CDR3: TGCAGCGTCCGGGGGGGGCGACGTGGCTACACCTTC. Translation: CSVRGGRRGYTF.

V and J are TRBV12-5 and TRBJ2-1; D is possibly TRBD2 (5 bases). V was pared by 7 bases and J by 2 bases, with 18 bases between. The germline gives CDR1 LGHNT, CDR2 FRNRAP. There are 16 residues in the CDR3. The CDR3 DNA reads TGTGCTAGTGTCCCGGCGGGCAGTCCACCCTACAATGAGCAGTTCTTC. It encodes CASVPAGSPPYNEQFF.

This clone appeared a single time. V usage is TRBV6-6 and J usage is TRBJ2-5; 7 bases map to TRBD2. CDR1 is MNHNY and CDR2 is SVGAGI in the germline V gene (reference sequence). Trimming removed 7 bases from V and 4 bases from J; junction bases left unmatched: 15. The CDR3 consists of 16 residues. The CDR3 sequence: CASISSGGLRGETQYF. CDR3 coding DNA: TGTGCCAGCATCTCCTCGGGGGGTTTGAGGGGAGAGACCCAGTACTTC.

The chain links TRBV4-3 to TRBJ2-1; TRBD1 is a possible D gene (5 bases). The length of the CDR3 is 20 residues. Germline CDR1 and CDR2: LGHNA and YSLEER. Trimming shortened V by 3 bases and J by 5 bases, and 29 bases separated the two germline ends. Here the CDR3 DNA reads TGCGCCAGCAGCCACCCCGACAGTTCCCACCCAGAAACCGGAGACAATGAGCAGTTCTTC. Translating it yields CASSHPDSSHPETGDNEQFF.

The V call is TRBV7-2, the J call TRBJ1-5; weak D call: TRBD1 (6 bases). Trimming left V 8 bases short and J 3 bases short, with 14 bases between. Per the germline V gene, CDR1 is SGHTA and CDR2 is FQGNSA. The CDR3 consists of 14 residues. The CDR3 DNA reads as TGTGCCAGCCGCGTTTGGGACACCAATCAGCCCCAGCATTTT. Protein product: CASRVWDTNQPQHF.